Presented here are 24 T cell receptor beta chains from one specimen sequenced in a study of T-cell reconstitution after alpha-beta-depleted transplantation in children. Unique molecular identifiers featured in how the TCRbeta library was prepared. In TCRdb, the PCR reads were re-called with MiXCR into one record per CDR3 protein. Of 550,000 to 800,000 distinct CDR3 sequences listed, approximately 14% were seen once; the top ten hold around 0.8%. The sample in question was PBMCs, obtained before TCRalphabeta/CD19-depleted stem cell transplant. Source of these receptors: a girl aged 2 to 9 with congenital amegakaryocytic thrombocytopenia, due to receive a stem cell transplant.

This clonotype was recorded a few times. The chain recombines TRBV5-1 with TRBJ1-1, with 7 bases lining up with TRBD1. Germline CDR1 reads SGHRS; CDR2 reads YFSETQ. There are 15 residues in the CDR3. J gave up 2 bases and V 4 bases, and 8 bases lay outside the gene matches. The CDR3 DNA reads TGCGCCAGCAGCGGGGGACAGAACCCCAACACTGAAGCTTTCTTT. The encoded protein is CASSGGQNPNTEAFF. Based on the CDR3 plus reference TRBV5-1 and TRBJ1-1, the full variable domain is KAGVTQTPRYLIKTRGQQVTLSCSPISGHRSVSWYQQTPGQGLQFLFEYFSETQRNKGNFPGRFSGRQFSNSRSEMNVSTLELGDSALYLCASSGGQNPNTEAFFGQGTRLTVV.

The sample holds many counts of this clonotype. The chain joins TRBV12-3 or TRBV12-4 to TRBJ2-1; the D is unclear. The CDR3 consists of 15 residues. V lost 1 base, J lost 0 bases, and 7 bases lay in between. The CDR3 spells CASSLVLTSYNEQFF. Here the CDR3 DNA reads TGTGCCAGCAGTTTAGTACTAACCTCCTACAATGAGCAGTTCTTC.

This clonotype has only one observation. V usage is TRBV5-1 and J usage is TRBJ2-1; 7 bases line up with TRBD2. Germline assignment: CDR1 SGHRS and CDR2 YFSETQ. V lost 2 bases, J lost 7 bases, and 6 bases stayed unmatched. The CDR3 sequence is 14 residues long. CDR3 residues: CASSLFGGGNEQFF. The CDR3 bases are TGCGCCAGCAGCTTATTTGGGGGGGGAAATGAGCAGTTCTTC.

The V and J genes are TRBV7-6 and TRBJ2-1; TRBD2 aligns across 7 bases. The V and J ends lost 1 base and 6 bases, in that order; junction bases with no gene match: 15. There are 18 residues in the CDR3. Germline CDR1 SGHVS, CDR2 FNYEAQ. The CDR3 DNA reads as TGTGCCAGCAGCTTAGGGGCTGGCGGGAGTCTAGGTGTCAATGAGCAGTTCTTC. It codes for CASSLGAGGSLGVNEQFF.

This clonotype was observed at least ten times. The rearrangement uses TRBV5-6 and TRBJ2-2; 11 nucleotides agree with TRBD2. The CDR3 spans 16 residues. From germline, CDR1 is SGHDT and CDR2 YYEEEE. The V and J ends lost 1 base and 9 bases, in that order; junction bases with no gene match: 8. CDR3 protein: CASSLMTSGTRRELFF. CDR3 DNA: TGTGCCAGCAGCTTGATGACTAGCGGGACGAGAAGGGAGCTGTTTTTT.

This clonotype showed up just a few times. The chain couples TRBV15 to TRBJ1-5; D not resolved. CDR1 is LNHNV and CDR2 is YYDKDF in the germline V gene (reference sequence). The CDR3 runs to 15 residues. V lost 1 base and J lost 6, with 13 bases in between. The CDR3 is CATSRVTGVTQPQHF. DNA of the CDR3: TGTGCCACCAGCAGAGTTACCGGGGTCACTCAGCCCCAGCATTTT. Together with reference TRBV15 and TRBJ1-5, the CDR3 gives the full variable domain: DAMVIQNPRYQVTQFGKPVTLSCSQTLNHNVMYWYQQKSSQAPKLLFHYYDKDFNNEADTPDNFQSRRPNTSFCFLDIRSPGLGDTAMYLCATSRVTGVTQPQHFGDGTRLSIL.

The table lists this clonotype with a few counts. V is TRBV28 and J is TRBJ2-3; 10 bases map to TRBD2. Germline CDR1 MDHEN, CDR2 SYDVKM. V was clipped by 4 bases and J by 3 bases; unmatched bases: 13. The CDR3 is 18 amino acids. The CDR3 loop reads CASSSLRLAGEGTDTQYF. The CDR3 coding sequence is TGTGCCAGCAGTTCTCTTAGGCTAGCGGGAGAGGGGACAGATACGCAGTATTTT.

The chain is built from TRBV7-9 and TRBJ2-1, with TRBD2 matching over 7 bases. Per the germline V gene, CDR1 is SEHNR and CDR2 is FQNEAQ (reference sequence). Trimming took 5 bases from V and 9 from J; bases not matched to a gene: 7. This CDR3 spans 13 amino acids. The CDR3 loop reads CASSHDWEGEQFF. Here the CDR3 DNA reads TGTGCCAGCAGCCACGACTGGGAGGGTGAGCAGTTCTTC.

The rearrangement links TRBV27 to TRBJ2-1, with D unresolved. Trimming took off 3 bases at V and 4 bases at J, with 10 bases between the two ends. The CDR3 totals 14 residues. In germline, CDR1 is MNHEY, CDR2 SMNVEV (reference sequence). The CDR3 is CASSLGNGYNEQFF. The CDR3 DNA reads TGTGCCAGCAGTTTGGGCAACGGGTACAATGAGCAGTTCTTC.

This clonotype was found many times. The CDR3 sequence: CSASASSGRHEQFF. The CDR3 nucleotides read TGCAGTGCTAGTGCCTCTAGCGGGAGACATGAGCAGTTCTTC. This chain joins TRBV20-1 and TRBJ2-1, with 10 positions matching TRBD2. Germline-derived CDR1 and CDR2 are DFQATT and SNEGSKA (reference sequence). This CDR3 spans 14 amino acids. V lost 3 bases, J lost 8 bases, and 7 bases stayed unmatched.

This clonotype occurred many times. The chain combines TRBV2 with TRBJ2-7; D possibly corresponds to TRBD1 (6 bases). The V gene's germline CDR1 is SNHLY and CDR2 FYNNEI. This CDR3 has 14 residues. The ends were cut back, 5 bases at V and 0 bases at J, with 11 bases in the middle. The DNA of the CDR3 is TGTGCCAGCAGTTTCGTACAGGGCTCCTACGAGCAGTACTTC. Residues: CASSFVQGSYEQYF.

In nucleotides, the CDR3 is TGCAGTGCTAGCTCCGGGACGGTGAATGGCTACACCTTC. Protein sequence: CSASSGTVNGYTF. The chain employs TRBV20-1 and TRBJ1-2; D possibly corresponds to TRBD1 (5 bases). The germline gives CDR1 DFQATT, CDR2 SNEGSKA (reference sequence). The CDR3 loop spans 13 amino acids. The ends were cut back, 3 bases at V and 6 bases at J, with 14 bases in the middle.

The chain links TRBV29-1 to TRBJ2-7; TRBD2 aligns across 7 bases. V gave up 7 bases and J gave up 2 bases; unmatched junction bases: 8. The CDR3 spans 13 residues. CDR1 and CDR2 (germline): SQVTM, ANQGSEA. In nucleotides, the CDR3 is TGCAGCGCCTCGGGGGACTATGCCTACGAGCAGTACTTC. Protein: CSASGDYAYEQYF.

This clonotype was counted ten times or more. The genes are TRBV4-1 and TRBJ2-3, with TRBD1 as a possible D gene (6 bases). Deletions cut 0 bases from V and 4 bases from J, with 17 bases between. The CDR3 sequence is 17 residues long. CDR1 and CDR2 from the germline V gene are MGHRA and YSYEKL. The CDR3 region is CASSQEPLLRTADTQYF. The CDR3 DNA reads TGCGCCAGCAGCCAAGAGCCACTTTTAAGGACAGCAGATACGCAGTATTTT.

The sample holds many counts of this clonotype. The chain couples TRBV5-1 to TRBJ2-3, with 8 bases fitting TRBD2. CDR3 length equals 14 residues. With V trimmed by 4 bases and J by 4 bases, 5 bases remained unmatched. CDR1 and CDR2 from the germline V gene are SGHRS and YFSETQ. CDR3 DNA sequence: TGCGCCAGCAGCCCCGGCGGGGGGCCAGATACGCAGTATTTT. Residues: CASSPGGGPDTQYF. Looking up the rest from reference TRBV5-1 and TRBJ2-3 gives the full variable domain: KAGVTQTPRYLIKTRGQQVTLSCSPISGHRSVSWYQQTPGQGLQFLFEYFSETQRNKGNFPGRFSGRQFSNSRSEMNVSTLELGDSALYLCASSPGGGPDTQYFGPGTRLTVL.

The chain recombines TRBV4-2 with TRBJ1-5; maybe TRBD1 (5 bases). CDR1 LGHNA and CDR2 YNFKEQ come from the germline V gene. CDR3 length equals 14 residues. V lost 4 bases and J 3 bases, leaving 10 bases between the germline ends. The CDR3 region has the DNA TGTGCCAGCAGCCCCCAGGGAATCAATCAGCCCCAGCATTTT. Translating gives CASSPQGINQPQHF.

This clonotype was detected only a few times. The DNA of the CDR3 is TGTGCCAGCTCACAGTTGGGAGCGGTGAACACCGGGGAGCTGTTTTTT. Translating gives CASSQLGAVNTGELFF. V gene TRBV18 combines with J gene TRBJ2-2; TRBD2 might be the D (5 bases). The V end was cut by 4 bases, the J end by 1 base, with 13 bases between. Germline assignment: CDR1 KGHSH and CDR2 LQKENI. The CDR3 loop spans 16 amino acids.

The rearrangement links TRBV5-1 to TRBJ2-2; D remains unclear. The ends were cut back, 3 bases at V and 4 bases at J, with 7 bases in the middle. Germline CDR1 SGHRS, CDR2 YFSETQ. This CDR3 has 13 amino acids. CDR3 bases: TGCGCCAGCAGCTCACTATTCACCGGGGAGCTGTTTTTT. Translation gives CASSSLFTGELFF.

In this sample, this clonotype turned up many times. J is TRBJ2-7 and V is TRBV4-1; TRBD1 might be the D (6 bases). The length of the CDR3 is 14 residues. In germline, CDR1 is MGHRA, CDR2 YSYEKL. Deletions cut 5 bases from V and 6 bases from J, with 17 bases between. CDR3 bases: TGCGCCAGCAGCAAGACAGGTACGGAATCCGAGCAGTACTTC. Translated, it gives CASSKTGTESEQYF.

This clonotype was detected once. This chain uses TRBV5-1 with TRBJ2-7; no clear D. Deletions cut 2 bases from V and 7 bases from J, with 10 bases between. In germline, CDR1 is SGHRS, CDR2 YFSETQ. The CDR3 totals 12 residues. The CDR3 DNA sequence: TGCGCCAGCAGCTTATTTGGGGAAGAGCAGTACTTC. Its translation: CASSLFGEEQYF.

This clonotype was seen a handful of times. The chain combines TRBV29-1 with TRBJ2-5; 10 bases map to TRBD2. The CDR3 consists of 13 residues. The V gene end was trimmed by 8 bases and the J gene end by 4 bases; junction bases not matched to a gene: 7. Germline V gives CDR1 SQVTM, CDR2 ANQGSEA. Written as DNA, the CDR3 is TGCAGCAAAATAGCGGGAGGAGGAGAGACCCAGTACTTC. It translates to CSKIAGGGETQYF.

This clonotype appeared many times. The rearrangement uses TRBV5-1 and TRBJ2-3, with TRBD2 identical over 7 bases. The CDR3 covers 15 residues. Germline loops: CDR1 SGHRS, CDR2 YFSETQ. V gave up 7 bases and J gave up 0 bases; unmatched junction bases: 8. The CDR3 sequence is CASGSLAASTDTQYF. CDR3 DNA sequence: TGCGCCAGCGGCTCTCTAGCGGCTAGCACAGATACGCAGTATTTT. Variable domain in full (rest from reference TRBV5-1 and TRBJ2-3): KAGVTQTPRYLIKTRGQQVTLSCSPISGHRSVSWYQQTPGQGLQFLFEYFSETQRNKGNFPGRFSGRQFSNSRSEMNVSTLELGDSALYLCASGSLAASTDTQYFGPGTRLTVL.

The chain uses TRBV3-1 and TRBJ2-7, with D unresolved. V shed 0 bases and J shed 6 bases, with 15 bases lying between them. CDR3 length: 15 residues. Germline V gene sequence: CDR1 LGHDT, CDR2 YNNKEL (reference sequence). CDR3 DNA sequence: TGTGCCAGCAGCCAAGATGCGACGGAGAGACGCGAGCAGTACTTC. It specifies CASSQDATERREQYF.

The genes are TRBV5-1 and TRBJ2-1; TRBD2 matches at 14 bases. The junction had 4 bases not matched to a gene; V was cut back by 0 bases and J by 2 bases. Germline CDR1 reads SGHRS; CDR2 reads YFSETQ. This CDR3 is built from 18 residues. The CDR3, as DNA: TGCGCCAGCAGCTTGGAGGGGGGACTAGCGGGAGCCTACAATGAGCAGTTCTTC. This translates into CASSLEGGLAGAYNEQFF.